The sequence of this TCR beta chain was determined in a study of blood T cell repertoires in COVID-19. Germline values: CDR1 GTSNPN, CDR2 SVGIG (reference sequence). The V gene end was trimmed by 5 bases and the J gene end by 4 bases; junction bases not matched to a gene: 2. This CDR3 is built from 12 residues. As processed by the authors: It was from reference gene primer amplification that nucleated cell counts were estimated. This table comes from immunoSEQ multiplex PCR, and its TCRdb copy is limited to in-frame clones, with some not included. V and J calls and clone size are given by that table; D and trimming were obtained from the DNA. The table has 95,000 to 150,000 clones, roughly 85% seen once.

The sequence derives from an elderly man with active or convalescent COVID-19. V gene TRBV30 combines with J gene TRBJ2-7, with 10 bases matching TRBD2. Sample: peripheral blood. The CDR3 loop is CAWASGSYEQYF. The CDR3 nucleotides are TGTGCCTGGGCTAGCGGGAGTTACGAGCAGTACTTC. Full variable domain (rest looked up from reference TRBV30 and TRBJ2-7): SQTIHQWPATLVQPVGSPLSLECTVEGTSNPNLYWYRQAAGRGLQLLFYSVGIGQISSEVPQNLSASRPQDRQFILSSKKLLLSDSGFYLCAWASGSYEQYFGPGTRLTVT.